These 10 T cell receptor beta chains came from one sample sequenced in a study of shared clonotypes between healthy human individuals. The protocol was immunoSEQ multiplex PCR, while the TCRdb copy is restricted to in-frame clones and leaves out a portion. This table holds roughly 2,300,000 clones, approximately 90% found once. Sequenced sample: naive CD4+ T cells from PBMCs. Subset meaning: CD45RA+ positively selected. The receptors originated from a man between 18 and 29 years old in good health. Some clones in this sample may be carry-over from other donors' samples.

DNA of the CDR3: TGTGCCACCAGCAGAGATAAGGCTGAACGGCGGTGGGGCGCGTACGAGCAGTACTTC. It is translated as CATSRDKAERRWGAYEQYF. This rearrangement joins TRBV15 to TRBJ2-7; D possibly corresponds to TRBD1 (5 bases). The V end lost 0 bases, the J end lost 4 bases, and 25 bases lay between the germline ends. The V gene's germline CDR1 is LNHNV and CDR2 YYDKDF (reference sequence). The CDR3 extends over 19 amino acids. Full variable domain (outside the CDR3, taken from reference TRBV15 and TRBJ2-7): DAMVIQNPRYQVTQFGKPVTLSCSQTLNHNVMYWYQQKSSQAPKLLFHYYDKDFNNEADTPDNFQSRRPNTSFCFLDIRSPGLGDTAMYLCATSRDKAERRWGAYEQYFGPGTRLTVT.

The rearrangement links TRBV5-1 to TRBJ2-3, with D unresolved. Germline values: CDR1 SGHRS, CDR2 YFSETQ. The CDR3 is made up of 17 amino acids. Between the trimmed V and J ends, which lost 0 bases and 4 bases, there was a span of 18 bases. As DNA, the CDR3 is TGCGCCAGCAGCTTGGGGTTTGGGATCAACTCCGCAGATACGCAGTATTTT. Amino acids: CASSLGFGINSADTQYF.

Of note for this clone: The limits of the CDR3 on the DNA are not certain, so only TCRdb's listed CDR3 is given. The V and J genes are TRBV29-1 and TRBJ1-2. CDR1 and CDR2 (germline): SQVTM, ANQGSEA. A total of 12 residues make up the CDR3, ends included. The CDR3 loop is CSVGYGAYGCTF.

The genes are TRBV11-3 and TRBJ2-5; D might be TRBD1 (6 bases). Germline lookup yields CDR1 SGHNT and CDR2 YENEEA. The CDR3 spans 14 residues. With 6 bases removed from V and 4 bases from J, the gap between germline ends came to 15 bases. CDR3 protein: CASSWGRGTETQYF. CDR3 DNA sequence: TGTGCCAGCAGTTGGGGCAGGGGCACAGAGACCCAGTACTTC. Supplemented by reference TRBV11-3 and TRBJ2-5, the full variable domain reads EAGVVQSPRYKIIEKKQPVAFWCNPISGHNTLYWYLQNLGQGPELLIRYENEEAVDDSQLPKDRFSAERLKGVDSTLKIQPAELGDSAVYLCASSWGRGTETQYFGPGTRLLVL.

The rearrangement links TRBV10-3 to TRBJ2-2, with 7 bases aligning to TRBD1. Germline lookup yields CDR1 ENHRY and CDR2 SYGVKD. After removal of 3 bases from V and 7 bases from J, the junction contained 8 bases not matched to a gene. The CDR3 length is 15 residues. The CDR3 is CAISEQQGYGGELFF. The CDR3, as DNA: TGTGCCATCAGTGAACAACAGGGGTATGGCGGGGAGCTGTTTTTT.

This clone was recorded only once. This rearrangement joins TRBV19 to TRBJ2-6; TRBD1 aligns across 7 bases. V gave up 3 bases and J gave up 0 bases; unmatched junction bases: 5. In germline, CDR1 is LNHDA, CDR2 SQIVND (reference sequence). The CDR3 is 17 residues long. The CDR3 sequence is CASSIDGQDSGANVLTF. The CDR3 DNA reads TGTGCCAGTAGTATCGATGGACAGGACTCTGGGGCCAACGTCCTGACTTTC.

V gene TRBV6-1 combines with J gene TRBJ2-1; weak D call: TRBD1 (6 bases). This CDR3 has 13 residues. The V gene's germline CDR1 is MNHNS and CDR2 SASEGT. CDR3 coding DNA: TGTGGGCAGGGGAAGGTGTCGTTGCCTGAGCAGTTCTTC. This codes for CGQGKVSLPEQFF.

DNA of the CDR3: TGCGCCAGCAGCTCTTCGGGCCTCTCTGGAAACACCATATATTTT. Its protein product is CASSSSGLSGNTIYF. The chain links TRBV5-1 to TRBJ1-3; D not resolved. V lost 3 bases and J 0 bases, leaving 10 bases between the germline ends. Germline V gene sequence: CDR1 SGHRS, CDR2 YFSETQ. This CDR3 spans 15 amino acids.

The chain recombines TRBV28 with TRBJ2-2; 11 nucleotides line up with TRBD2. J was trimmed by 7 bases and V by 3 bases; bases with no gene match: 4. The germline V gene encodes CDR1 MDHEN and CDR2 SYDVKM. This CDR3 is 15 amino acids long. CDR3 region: CASSFLLAGGGELFF. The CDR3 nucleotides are TGTGCCAGCAGTTTTCTTCTAGCGGGAGGCGGGGAGCTGTTTTTT. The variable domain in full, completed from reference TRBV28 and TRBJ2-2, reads DVKVTQSSRYLVKRTGEKVFLECVQDMDHENMFWYRQDPGLGLRLIYFSYDVKMKEKGDIPEGYSVSREKKERFSLILESASTNQTSMYLCASSFLLAGGGELFFGEGSRLTVL.

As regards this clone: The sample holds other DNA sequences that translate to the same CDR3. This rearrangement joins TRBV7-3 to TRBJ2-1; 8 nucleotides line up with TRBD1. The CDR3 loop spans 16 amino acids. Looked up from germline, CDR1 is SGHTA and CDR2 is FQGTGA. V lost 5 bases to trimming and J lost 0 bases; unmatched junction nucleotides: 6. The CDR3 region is CASSPAGTGSYNEQFF. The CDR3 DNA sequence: TGTGCCAGCAGCCCGGCCGGGACAGGCTCCTACAATGAGCAGTTCTTC.